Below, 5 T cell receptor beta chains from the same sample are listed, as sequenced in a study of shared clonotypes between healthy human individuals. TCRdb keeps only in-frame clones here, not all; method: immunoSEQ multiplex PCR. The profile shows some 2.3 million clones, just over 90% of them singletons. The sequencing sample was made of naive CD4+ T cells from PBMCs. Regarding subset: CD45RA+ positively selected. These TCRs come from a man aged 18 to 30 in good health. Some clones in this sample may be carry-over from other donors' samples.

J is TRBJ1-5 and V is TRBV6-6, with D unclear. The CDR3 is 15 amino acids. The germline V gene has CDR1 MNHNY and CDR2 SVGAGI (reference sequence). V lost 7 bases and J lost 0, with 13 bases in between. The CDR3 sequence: CASTLGEGSNQPQHF. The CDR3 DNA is TGTGCCAGCACCCTTGGGGAGGGTAGCAATCAGCCCCAGCATTTT.

CDR3 loop: CASRGTGRETQYF. CDR3 nucleotides: TGTGCCAGCCGAGGGACAGGGCGGGAGACCCAGTACTTC. The rearrangement joins TRBV28 to TRBJ2-5; 9 nucleotides agree with TRBD1. The CDR3 runs to 13 residues. CDR1 and CDR2 (germline): MDHEN, SYDVKM. V shed 8 bases and J 5 bases; nucleotides not matched to a gene: 6.

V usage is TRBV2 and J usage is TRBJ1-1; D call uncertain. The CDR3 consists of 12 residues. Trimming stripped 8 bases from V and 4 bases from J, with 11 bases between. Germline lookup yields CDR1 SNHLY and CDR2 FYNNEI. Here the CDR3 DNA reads TGTGCCAGCGGGGAAATACTCACTGAAGCTTTCTTT. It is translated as CASGEILTEAFF.

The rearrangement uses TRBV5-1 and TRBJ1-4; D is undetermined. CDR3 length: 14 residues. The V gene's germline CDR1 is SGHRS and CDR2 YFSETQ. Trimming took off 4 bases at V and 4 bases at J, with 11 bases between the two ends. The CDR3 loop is CASSLGGINEKLFF. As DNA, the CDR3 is TGCGCCAGCAGCCTCGGAGGAATTAATGAAAAACTGTTTTTT.

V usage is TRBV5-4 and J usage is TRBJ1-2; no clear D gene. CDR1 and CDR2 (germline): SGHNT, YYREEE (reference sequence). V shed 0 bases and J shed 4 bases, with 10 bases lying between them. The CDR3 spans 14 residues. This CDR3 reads CASSLASAAYGYTF. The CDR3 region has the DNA TGTGCCAGCAGCTTGGCCTCGGCAGCCTATGGCTACACCTTC.